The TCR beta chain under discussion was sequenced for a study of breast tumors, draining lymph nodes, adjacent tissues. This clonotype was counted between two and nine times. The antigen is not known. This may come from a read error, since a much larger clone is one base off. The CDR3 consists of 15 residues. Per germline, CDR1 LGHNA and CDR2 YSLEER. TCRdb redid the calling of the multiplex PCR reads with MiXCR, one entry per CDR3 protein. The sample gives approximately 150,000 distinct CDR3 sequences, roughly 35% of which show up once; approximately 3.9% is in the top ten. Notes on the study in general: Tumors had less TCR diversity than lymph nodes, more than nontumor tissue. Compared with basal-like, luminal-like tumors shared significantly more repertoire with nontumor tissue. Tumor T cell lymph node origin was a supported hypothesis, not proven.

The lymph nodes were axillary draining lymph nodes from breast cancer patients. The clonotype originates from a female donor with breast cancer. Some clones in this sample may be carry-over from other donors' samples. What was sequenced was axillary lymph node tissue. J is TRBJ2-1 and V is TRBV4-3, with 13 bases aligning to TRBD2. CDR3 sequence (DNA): TGCGCCAGCAGCCCTACTAGCGGGAGGGGGGGTGAGCAGTCCTTC. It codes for CASSPTSGRGGEQSF.